Listed below are T cell receptor beta chains from one sample, sequenced in a study of blood T cell repertoires in COVID-19. Some clones are missing from TCRdb's copy, which holds only in-frame ones; the method was immunoSEQ multiplex PCR. The table lists about 210,000 clones, roughly 90% of them singletons. Material for sequencing was PBMCs or T cells enriched from blood (not recorded which). Receptors were obtained from a woman under 30 who had recovered from COVID-19. CDR3s include the opening cysteine and the closing phenylalanine or tryptophan. The D gene is left open where the match is weak. For some rows the clone size is stated as once, few or many, or as a class when expanded; others skip it.

d_call,clone_size,v_call,j_call,cdr3_length,cdr3_nt,cdr3_aa
TRBD2,NA,TRBV30,TRBJ2-3,15,TGTGCCACCAGGGGACTAGCGGGGTTTGGAGATACGCAGTATTTT,CATRGLAGFGDTQYF
NA,NA,TRBV9,TRBJ1-2,13,TGTGCCAGCGCCCGGGATTCTGCTCGCGGCTACACCTTC,CASARDSARGYTF
TRBD2,NA,TRBV20-1,TRBJ2-5,17,TGCAGTGCTAGTGGCACTAGCGGGGGAATCCGAAGAGAGACCCAGTACTTC,CSASGTSGGIRRETQYF
TRBD1,NA,TRBV14,TRBJ2-7,13,TGTGCCAGCAGGCGGACAGGGGACTACGAGCAGTACTTC,CASRRTGDYEQYF
NA,NA,TRBV6-5,TRBJ1-2,13,TGTGCCAGCAGCCCCGGGAACAGATTCGGCTACACCTTC,CASSPGNRFGYTF
NA,NA,TRBV7-2,TRBJ2-4,16,TGTGCCAGCAGCTTAGCGGGCAGCCTAGCCAAAAACATTCAGTACTTC,CASSLAGSLAKNIQYF
NA,NA,TRBV19,TRBJ1-5,12,TGTGCCAGTAGTATAAGGGCGGGGACCCAGCATTTT,CASSIRAGTQHF
NA,NA,TRBV9,TRBJ2-2,14,TGTGCCAGCAGCCCTAACAGGGATGTCGGGGAGCTGTTTTTT,CASSPNRDVGELFF
TRBD1,NA,TRBV29-1,TRBJ2-7,15,TGCAGCGCAAAACCCGGGACAGGGGGCGCCCACGAGCAGTACTTC,CSAKPGTGGAHEQYF
TRBD1,NA,TRBV20-1,TRBJ1-1,11,TGCAGCTATCCGCAGGGGGCTGAAGCTTTCTTT,CSYPQGAEAFF
NA,once,TRBV27,TRBJ1-6,13,TGTGCCAGCAGTTTGCAGGGTCATTCACCCCTCCACTTT,CASSLQGHSPLHF
NA,few,TRBV3-1/TRBV3-2,TRBJ1-3,17,TGTGCCAGCAGCCGACTAGTTCCGGGGTCAGATGGACACACCATATATTTT,CASSRLVPGSDGHTIYF
NA,NA,TRBV11-2,TRBJ2-5,14,TGTGCCAGCAGCTTAGGTTTGGGGGCGAAGACCCAGTACTTC,CASSLGLGAKTQYF
NA,NA,TRBV4-1,TRBJ2-2,16,TGCGCCAGCAGCCAAGAATACGGGGGGAACACCGGGGAGCTGTTTTTT,CASSQEYGGNTGELFF
NA,NA,TRBV25-1,TRBJ2-7,14,TGTGCCAGCAGTGAATGGGACACCGCCTACGAGCAGTACTTC,CASSEWDTAYEQYF
NA,NA,TRBV16,TRBJ2-1,13,TGTGCCAGCAGCCCCGGCCGGACTGTTGAGCAGTTCTTC,CASSPGRTVEQFF
NA,NA,TRBV5-6,TRBJ2-6,17,TGTGCCAGCAGCTTATGGACACTGAACTCTGGGGCCAACGTCCTGACTTTC,CASSLWTLNSGANVLTF
NA,NA,TRBV6-5,TRBJ2-2,14,TGTGCCAGCAGCCGCATCAGAAATACCGGGGAGCTGTTTTTT,CASSRIRNTGELFF
TRBD1,NA,TRBV5-1,TRBJ1-2,16,TGCGCCAGCAGCTGGACTCCGGGACAGGGGGCAGATGGCTACACCTTC,CASSWTPGQGADGYTF
TRBD1,NA,TRBV5-1,TRBJ2-7,16,TGCGCCAGCAGCAACGGACAGGGGGTGGTTAACTACGAGCAGTACTTC,CASSNGQGVVNYEQYF
TRBD1,NA,TRBV6-1,TRBJ2-3,16,TGTGCCAGCAGTGAAGGGACAGGGGGGGATTCAGATACGCAGTATTTT,CASSEGTGGDSDTQYF
NA,NA,TRBV28,TRBJ2-3,15,TGTGCCAGCGATAGAGCGGAACTTGGCACAGATACGCAGTATTTT,CASDRAELGTDTQYF
TRBD1,NA,TRBV19,TRBJ1-4,16,TGTGCCAGTAGTATGAGGAGGACAGGATATAATGAAAAACTGTTTTTT,CASSMRRTGYNEKLFF
NA,NA,TRBV3-1/TRBV3-2,TRBJ1-4,15,TGTGCCAGCAGCCCCCGACTAACGATTAATGAAAAACTGTTTTTT,CASSPRLTINEKLFF
TRBD1,once,TRBV30,TRBJ1-5,16,TGTGCCTGGAGTGTACGGGACAGGGTCGGGAATCAGCCCCAGCATTTT,CAWSVRDRVGNQPQHF
NA,NA,TRBV7-8,TRBJ1-1,14,TGTGCCAGCAGCTTTTCAGGGTTGGCCACTGAAGCTTTCTTT,CASSFSGLATEAFF
NA,NA,TRBV23-1,TRBJ1-2,17,TGCGCCAGCAGTCAATCGGAGGACGCGGGAGGGCTCTATGGCTACACCTTC,CASSQSEDAGGLYGYTF
NA,NA,TRBV28,TRBJ2-1,13,TGTGCCAGCAGTTACGGGACTGTCAATGAGCAGTTCTTC,CASSYGTVNEQFF
TRBD1,NA,TRBV6-5,TRBJ2-7,14,TGTGCCAGCAGGAGGGGACAGACTTCCTACGAGCAGTACTTC,CASRRGQTSYEQYF
TRBD2,NA,TRBV5-1,TRBJ2-5,16,TGCGCCAGCAGCTTGGGAATAGCGGGGGGACAAGAGACCCAGTACTTC,CASSLGIAGGQETQYF
NA,NA,TRBV4-1,TRBJ2-5,15,TGCGCCAGCAGCCAAGCCGGCCAGGGGCTGGAGACCCAGTACTTC,CASSQAGQGLETQYF
TRBD1,NA,TRBV4-1,TRBJ2-5,16,TGCGCCAGCAGCCAAGTGACAGGGTGGGGGAAAGAGACCCAGTACTTC,CASSQVTGWGKETQYF
NA,NA,TRBV7-2,TRBJ2-7,12,TGTGCCAGCAGCTCAGGGATCGACGAGCAGTACTTC,CASSSGIDEQYF
TRBD1,NA,TRBV3-1/TRBV3-2,TRBJ2-1,15,TGTGCCAGCAGCCAAGGTGGCAGGGGGCAAGGTGAGCAGTTCTTC,CASSQGGRGQGEQFF
TRBD2,NA,TRBV30,TRBJ2-5,14,TGTGCCTGGTCCCTGACCAGCGGGGTTGGGACCCAGTACTTC,CAWSLTSGVGTQYF
NA,few,TRBV19,TRBJ1-5,13,TGTGCCAGTAGTACCTTGACAACTCAGCCCCAGCATTTT,CASSTLTTQPQHF
NA,NA,TRBV6-1,TRBJ2-7,17,TGTGCCAGCAGTGCCGAGGTGGACAGCGTACTTACCTACGAGCAGTACTTC,CASSAEVDSVLTYEQYF
TRBD1,NA,TRBV9,TRBJ2-3,16,TGTGCCAGCAGCGTATGGGGACAGGGGTTCACAGATACGCAGTATTTT,CASSVWGQGFTDTQYF
TRBD1,NA,TRBV7-2,TRBJ2-1,13,TGTGCCACACAGGGGTTCTCCTACAATGAGCAGTTCTTC,CATQGFSYNEQFF
NA,NA,TRBV30,TRBJ1-4,14,TGTGCCTGCAATACAGCCGGTGGAAATGAAAAACTGTTTTTT,CACNTAGGNEKLFF
TRBD1,NA,TRBV28,TRBJ1-2,13,TGTGCCAGCAGTTTGAAGGGGGCCTATGGCTACACCTTC,CASSLKGAYGYTF
NA,NA,TRBV6-4,TRBJ2-2,16,TGTGCCAGCAGTGATGTGGGCAGGACGAACACCGGGGAGCTGTTTTTT,CASSDVGRTNTGELFF
NA,NA,TRBV7-6,TRBJ1-6,14,TGTGCCAGCAGAATGGGAGGGAATAATTCACCCCTCCACTTT,CASRMGGNNSPLHF
TRBD1,NA,TRBV19,TRBJ1-5,16,TGTGCCGCCCCTGAGGACAGGCAGGGCCCCAATCAGCCCCAGCATTTT,CAAPEDRQGPNQPQHF
NA,NA,TRBV29-1,TRBJ1-2,13,TGCAGCGTTGACGGGGGGGCTAACTATGGCTACACCTTC,CSVDGGANYGYTF
NA,NA,TRBV5-1,TRBJ2-6,21,TGCGCCAGCAGCTGGAAGGTTTTTTTAAGGACATCGTCTACTGGGGCCAACGTCCTGACTTTC,CASSWKVFLRTSSTGANVLTF
NA,NA,TRBV28,TRBJ1-2,12,TGTGCCAGCAGTTCCGCAGGCTATGGCTACACCTTC,CASSSAGYGYTF
NA,NA,TRBV5-1,TRBJ1-4,17,TGCGCCAGCAGCTTGGTCGTCGGGTCACAGGGTGGGGAAAAACTGTTTTTT,CASSLVVGSQGGEKLFF
NA,many,TRBV28,TRBJ1-2,15,TGTGCCAGCAGTTTTGGACCGCGGCAGGGCGATGGCTACACCTTC,CASSFGPRQGDGYTF
NA,NA,TRBV7-8,TRBJ2-7,17,TGTGCCAGCAGCCTTAGGGGTCTGCAAGGACCCTCTGACGAGCAGTACTTC,CASSLRGLQGPSDEQYF
NA,NA,TRBV7-9,TRBJ1-2,13,TGTGCCAGCAGCTTAGCACAGGGTAATGGCTACACCTTC,CASSLAQGNGYTF
NA,NA,TRBV10-1,TRBJ2-2,15,TGCGCCAGCAGTGAACGGAGGGGGGGTACCGGGGAGCTGTTTTTT,CASSERRGGTGELFF
NA,NA,TRBV6-5,TRBJ1-6,15,TGTGCCAGCAGTTACGGGTCGGGTTCCAATTCACCCCTCCACTTT,CASSYGSGSNSPLHF